This TCR beta chain came from a study of T-cell memory formation after mild COVID-19. This CDR3 is 11 amino acids long. CDR1 and CDR2 (germline): SQVTM, ANQGSEA. V shed 0 bases and J shed 7 bases, with 3 bases lying between them. TCRdb called the 5' RACE reads again in MiXCR, with one record for every CDR3 protein. The sample has 350,000 to 500,000 distinct CDR3 sequences, more than 20% seen once. This TCR came from an adult woman who had mild COVID-19 (a few samples of this study predate the infection). Cell type and time point are not known. The chain employs TRBV29-1 and TRBJ1-4; D is unclear. The sequencing sample was made of PBMCs or a T cell subset sorted from them (not recorded which). Written as DNA, the CDR3 is TGCAGCGTTGAAGATCTTGAAAAACTGTTTTTT. Translating it yields CSVEDLEKLFF.